A single sample gave rise to the 28 T cell receptor beta chains below, sequenced in a study of shared clonotypes between healthy human individuals. The table came from immunoSEQ multiplex PCR; TCRdb's copy has only in-frame clones and leaves some out. The sample lists about 680,000 clones; about three quarters were seen once. Sequencing input: memory CD4+ T cells sorted from blood. Documented subset: CD45RA-negative fraction. These receptors were collected from a woman aged 30 to 39 in good health.

This clone was detected only a few times. The chain has TRBV7-2 and TRBJ2-1; TRBD2 aligns across 9 bases. V shed 4 bases and J 0 bases; nucleotides not matched to a gene: 7. Germline V CDR1 and CDR2: SGHTA, FQGNSA. The CDR3 has 17 residues. This CDR3 is CASSYILTSGSYNEQFF. CDR3 nucleotide sequence: TGTGCCAGCAGCTACATCCTGACTAGCGGCTCCTACAATGAGCAGTTCTTC.

The table lists this clone with a count of one. J is TRBJ1-2 and V is TRBV7-3, with 9 bases identical to TRBD1. Trimming at V came to 2 bases and at J to 9 bases, leaving 4 bases not matched to a gene. The CDR3 has 13 residues. The germline V gene has CDR1 SGHTA and CDR2 FQGTGA. The CDR3 loop reads CASSLQQGASYTF. In DNA, the CDR3 is TGTGCCAGCAGCTTACAACAGGGGGCTAGCTACACCTTC. The entire variable domain, with the rest obtained from reference TRBV7-3 and TRBJ1-2, is as follows: GAGVSQTPSNKVTEKGKYVELRCDPISGHTALYWYRQSLGQGPEFLIYFQGTGAADDSGLPNDRFFAVRPEGSVSTLKIQRTERGDSAVYLCASSLQQGASYTFGSGTRLTVV.

The gene calls are TRBV15 and TRBJ1-2; no definite D call. Per germline, CDR1 LNHNV and CDR2 YYDKDF (reference sequence). Trimming took 0 bases from V and 0 from J, leaving 20 bases between them. The CDR3 sequence is 19 residues long. CDR3 sequence: CATSRDPPGVEATNYGYTF. The CDR3 DNA reads TGTGCCACCAGCAGAGATCCCCCTGGCGTCGAGGCAACTAACTATGGCTACACCTTC. Full variable domain (rest looked up from reference TRBV15 and TRBJ1-2): DAMVIQNPRYQVTQFGKPVTLSCSQTLNHNVMYWYQQKSSQAPKLLFHYYDKDFNNEADTPDNFQSRRPNTSFCFLDIRSPGLGDTAMYLCATSRDPPGVEATNYGYTFGSGTRLTVV.

This clone was counted at least ten times. The CDR3 DNA reads as TGTGCCAGCAGGGGAGACAGTCGGAATCAGCCCCAGCATTTT. Its protein product is CASRGDSRNQPQHF. The genes are TRBV2 and TRBJ1-5; weak D call: TRBD1 (5 bases). V lost 6 bases to trimming and J lost 4 bases, with 13 bases between them. Germline assignment: CDR1 SNHLY and CDR2 FYNNEI. This CDR3 is 14 amino acids long.

This clone was detected ten times or more. The chain employs TRBV5-1 and TRBJ2-1; tentatively, D is TRBD1 or TRBD2 (5 bases each). CDR1 is SGHRS and CDR2 is YFSETQ in the germline V gene. With 1 base removed from V and 2 bases from J, the gap between germline ends came to 10 bases. The CDR3 is made up of 15 amino acids. The CDR3 DNA sequence: TGCGCCAGCAGCTTGATGGGGGAGCCCTACAATGAGCAGTTCTTC. It encodes CASSLMGEPYNEQFF.

The rearrangement joins TRBV30 to TRBJ2-7; 12 nucleotides line up with TRBD1. After removal of 4 bases from V and 4 bases from J, the junction contained 5 bases not matched to a gene. CDR1 is GTSNPN, CDR2 SVGIG, per germline (reference sequence). This CDR3 region has 14 residues. The CDR3 here is CAWNKGQGAYEQYF. CDR3 sequence (DNA): TGTGCCTGGAATAAGGGACAGGGGGCTTACGAGCAGTACTTC.

This clone came up a few times. The sample has other DNA sequences that encode this CDR3 too. The rearrangement joins TRBV18 to TRBJ1-1; D uncertain. V shed 1 base and J shed 1 base, with 1 base lying between them. Germline CDR1 KGHSH, CDR2 LQKENI. The CDR3 consists of 12 residues. The CDR3 protein is CASSPQNTEAFF. CDR3 sequence (DNA): TGTGCCAGCTCACCACAGAACACTGAAGCTTTCTTT.

The sample holds a few counts of this clone. The chain uses TRBV6-6 and TRBJ2-3; TRBD2 aligns across 7 bases. J gave up 2 bases and V 0 bases, and 5 bases lay outside the gene matches. The germline V gene has CDR1 MNHNY and CDR2 SVGAGI (reference sequence). This CDR3 is 16 amino acids long. CDR3 sequence: CASSYSSGRATDTQYF. CDR3 DNA: TGTGCCAGCAGTTACTCGAGTGGGAGGGCCACAGATACGCAGTATTTT.

CDR3 in amino acids: CASTETMSSGTHTGELFF. The CDR3, as DNA: TGTGCCAGCACCGAGACGATGTCTAGCGGGACCCACACCGGGGAGCTGTTTTTT. The genes are TRBV18 and TRBJ2-2, with TRBD2 matching over 9 bases. The CDR3 is 18 residues long. CDR1 and CDR2 (germline): KGHSH, LQKENI. J gave up 3 bases and V 8 bases, and 16 bases lay outside the gene matches.

The chain joins TRBV14 to TRBJ2-1; 11 bases map to TRBD2. The ends lost 1 base at V and 4 bases at J; junction bases unmatched: 12. The germline CDR1 and CDR2 sequences are SGHDN and FVKESK. CDR3 length: 19 residues. CDR3 sequence reads: CASSQASSLAGGDYNEQFF. In DNA, the CDR3 is TGTGCCAGCAGCCAAGCTTCCTCCTTAGCGGGAGGGGATTACAATGAGCAGTTCTTC.

This chain connects TRBV5-6 to TRBJ2-2, with unresolved D. Trimming pared 2 bases from V and 9 bases from J, leaving 20 bases between. The CDR3 is made up of 16 amino acids. CDR1 and CDR2 (germline): SGHDT, YYEEEE. This CDR3 is CASSFGSAGVVRELFF. CDR3 bases: TGTGCCAGCAGCTTTGGGTCGGCAGGTGTTGTCCGGGAGCTGTTTTTT.

A remark on this clone: A junction end diverges from the germline sequence, so it may reflect a read error. The rearrangement links TRBV28 to TRBJ2-7; 10 positions agree with TRBD1. The CDR3 sequence is 14 residues long. Germline values: CDR1 MDHEN, CDR2 SYDVKM. The CDR3, as DNA: TGTGCCAGCACCACGACAGGGGGCTCCCACGAGCAGTACTTC. Protein: CASTTTGGSHEQYF.

V and J are TRBV4-2 and TRBJ2-7; no clear D. This CDR3 comprises 16 residues. The germline CDR1 and CDR2 sequences are LGHNA and YNFKEQ. Deletions cut 0 bases from V and 0 bases from J, with 12 bases between. The CDR3 sequence is CASSQEVRASSYEQYF. The CDR3 coding sequence is TGTGCCAGCAGCCAAGAAGTAAGAGCGAGCTCCTACGAGCAGTACTTC.

This clone was observed a few times. V gene TRBV28 combines with J gene TRBJ2-1, with D perhaps matching TRBD2 (7 bases). CDR3 size: 15 residues. V was clipped by 10 bases and J by 0 bases, with 16 bases between them. The germline V gene encodes CDR1 MDHEN and CDR2 SYDVKM. CDR3 nucleotide sequence: TGTGCCACCAAAACGGGGGGCGGCTCCTACAATGAGCAGTTCTTC. It encodes CATKTGGGSYNEQFF. The whole variable domain, filled in from reference TRBV28 and TRBJ2-1, reads DVKVTQSSRYLVKRTGEKVFLECVQDMDHENMFWYRQDPGLGLRLIYFSYDVKMKEKGDIPEGYSVSREKKERFSLILESASTNQTSMYLCATKTGGGSYNEQFFGPGTRLTVL.

This clone was detected only a few times. The genes are TRBV29-1 and TRBJ2-5, with 14 bases matching TRBD2. V lost 4 bases, J lost 1 base, and 5 bases stayed unmatched. Germline-derived CDR1 and CDR2 are SQVTM and ANQGSEA. This CDR3 has 16 amino acids. CDR3 sequence (DNA): TGCAGCGTTGGGGGGACTAGCGGGAGCATCCAAGAGACCCAGTACTTC. Residues: CSVGGTSGSIQETQYF.

This chain links TRBV4-1 with TRBJ1-3; D might be TRBD1 (5 bases). The CDR3 length is 14 residues. The ends were cut back, 2 bases at V and 3 bases at J, with 8 bases in the middle. Germline V gene lookup returns CDR1 MGHRA and CDR2 YSYEKL. The CDR3 nucleotides read TGCGCCAGCAGCCAATCCAGGGTTGGAAACACCATATATTTT. Translated, it gives CASSQSRVGNTIYF.

There are a few counts of this clone. The chain recombines TRBV7-9 with TRBJ2-7; 9 nucleotides match TRBD2. The CDR3 has 14 amino acids. CDR1 and CDR2 from the germline V gene are SEHNR and FQNEAQ (reference sequence). The trim removed 4 bases at V and 5 bases at J, leaving 6 bases unmatched. The DNA of the CDR3 is TGTGCCAGCAGCTCCGGGACTAGCCCTCACGAGCAGTACTTC. Protein: CASSSGTSPHEQYF. The entire variable domain, with the rest obtained from reference TRBV7-9 and TRBJ2-7, is as follows: DTGVSQNPRHKITKRGQNVTFRCDPISEHNRLYWYRQTLGQGPEFLTYFQNEAQLEKSRLLSDRFSAERPKGSFSTLEIQRTEQGDSAMYLCASSSGTSPHEQYFGPGTRLTVT.

The rearrangement joins TRBV2 to TRBJ1-1; TRBD1 matches 9 bases. The CDR3 has 13 amino acids. The germline gives CDR1 SNHLY, CDR2 FYNNEI. V trimming: 7 bases; J trimming: 4 bases; junction bases outside the gene matches: 4. CDR3 DNA sequence: TGTGCCAGCAACGGGGACAGGGCCACTGAAGCTTTCTTT. Protein sequence: CASNGDRATEAFF.

The V gene is TRBV11-2, the J gene TRBJ2-3; D gene ambiguous. Trimming left V 8 bases short and J 0 bases short, with 9 bases between. Germline-derived CDR1 and CDR2 are SGHAT and FQNNGV. This CDR3 comprises 13 residues. The DNA of the CDR3 is TGTGCCAGCCTCTACGGAAGCACAGATACGCAGTATTTT. Protein sequence: CASLYGSTDTQYF.

The V and J genes are TRBV28 and TRBJ2-1; no clear D. The V and J ends lost 1 base and 6 bases respectively, with 16 bases between them. CDR3 length: 16 residues. CDR1 is MDHEN and CDR2 is SYDVKM in the germline V gene. In DNA form, the CDR3 reads TGTGCCAGCAGTTTATATTCTTGGTGGGGTCTCAATGAGCAGTTCTTC. Translated: CASSLYSWWGLNEQFF.

The sample holds a few counts of this clone. The chain has TRBV18 and TRBJ2-3, with TRBD2 matching over 9 bases. The CDR3 length is 14 residues. Germline loops: CDR1 KGHSH, CDR2 LQKENI. With V trimmed by 6 bases and J by 1 base, 2 bases remained unmatched. CDR3 DNA sequence: TGTGCCAGCTCCTGGACTAGCGGCACAGATACGCAGTATTTT. Translating it yields CASSWTSGTDTQYF.

The rearrangement joins TRBV6-5 to TRBJ1-1; 8 bases align to TRBD1. CDR1 and CDR2 (germline): MNHEY, SVGAGI. The CDR3 is 16 residues long. V lost 1 base and J lost 4; bases outside the gene matches: 8. This CDR3 is CASSYLPRGRSTEAFF. The DNA for the CDR3 is TGTGCCAGCAGTTACTTGCCCAGGGGGCGCAGCACTGAAGCTTTCTTT.

This chain links TRBV5-1 with TRBJ2-5; 7 bases fit TRBD2. The V segment lost 0 bases and the J segment 5 bases; nucleotides outside the gene matches: 7. Germline V gene sequence: CDR1 SGHRS, CDR2 YFSETQ. The CDR3 consists of 15 residues. The CDR3 nucleotides read TGCGCCAGCAGCTTGGGGACTCACGGGGGGGAGACCCAGTACTTC. It encodes CASSLGTHGGETQYF.

This clone occurred many times. The rearrangement links TRBV25-1 to TRBJ2-7, with D perhaps matching TRBD1 (6 bases). The CDR3 is 14 amino acids. From germline, CDR1 is MGHDK and CDR2 SYGVNS. Trimming left V 6 bases short and J 9 bases short, with 21 bases between. The CDR3 coding sequence is TGTGCCAGCAGCCCAGACAAAGGACAGTCTGGGCAGTACTTC. Its translation: CASSPDKGQSGQYF.

The V call is TRBV7-9, the J call TRBJ2-7; 11 bases line up with TRBD2. The CDR3 consists of 18 residues. Per the germline V gene, CDR1 is SEHNR and CDR2 is FQNEAQ (reference sequence). V lost 1 base and J lost 6; bases outside the gene matches: 14. The CDR3 sequence: CASSLDSSGRRTTGEQYF. The CDR3 DNA reads as TGTGCCAGCAGCTTAGATTCTAGCGGGAGGCGAACCACGGGCGAGCAGTACTTC.

The chain employs TRBV28 and TRBJ1-5; D ambiguous. This CDR3 contains 14 residues. Trimming removed 8 bases from V and 0 bases from J, with 11 bases in between. CDR1 and CDR2 (germline): MDHEN, SYDVKM. In DNA form, the CDR3 reads TGTGCCAGCGGCATACCTAATAGCAATCAGCCCCAGCATTTT. It encodes CASGIPNSNQPQHF.

The chain combines TRBV11-2 with TRBJ1-3; D is perhaps TRBD1 (5 bases). CDR1 and CDR2 (germline): SGHAT, FQNNGV. This CDR3 spans 14 amino acids. V lost 2 bases and J lost 3, with 8 bases in between. CDR3 DNA sequence: TGTGCCAGCAGCTTAATCAGGGATGGAAACACCATATATTTT. As protein: CASSLIRDGNTIYF.

The chain recombines TRBV14 with TRBJ2-3, with a possible D match to TRBD2 (5 bases). Per the germline V gene, CDR1 is SGHDN and CDR2 is FVKESK. CDR3 length equals 16 residues. Trimming took 1 base from V and 1 from J, leaving 12 bases between them. The CDR3 DNA follows: TGTGCCAGCAGCCAAGTGGGAGCTAGCCGCACAGATACGCAGTATTTT. This codes for CASSQVGASRTDTQYF.